This T cell receptor (beta chain) was sequenced in a study of CD8 T cells in ankylosing spondylitis. TCRdb reprocessed the 5' RACE reads via MiXCR and lists one record per CDR3 protein. This table has approximately 210,000 distinct CDR3 sequences, 9.5% to 15% appearing once. This clonotype was observed a handful of times. Its antigen is currently unknown. Study-wide results and caveats: Disease-associated clones were CD8+ and fairly uncommon in peripheral blood.

The V and J ends lost 0 bases and 8 bases respectively, with 11 bases between them. Germline CDR1 reads SEHNR; CDR2 reads FQNEAQ (reference sequence). The CDR3 runs 14 residues. This clonotype originated in a male donor with ankylosing spondylitis or in good health (not recorded which). Sequenced input: blood, either unsorted or a sorted T cell fraction (not recorded which). This rearrangement joins TRBV7-9 to TRBJ2-1; the D gene could be TRBD1 or TRBD2 (5 bases each). CDR3 loop: CASSLAGRGYEQFF. The CDR3 DNA reads as TGTGCCAGCAGCTTAGCGGGACGTGGATATGAGCAGTTCTTC.